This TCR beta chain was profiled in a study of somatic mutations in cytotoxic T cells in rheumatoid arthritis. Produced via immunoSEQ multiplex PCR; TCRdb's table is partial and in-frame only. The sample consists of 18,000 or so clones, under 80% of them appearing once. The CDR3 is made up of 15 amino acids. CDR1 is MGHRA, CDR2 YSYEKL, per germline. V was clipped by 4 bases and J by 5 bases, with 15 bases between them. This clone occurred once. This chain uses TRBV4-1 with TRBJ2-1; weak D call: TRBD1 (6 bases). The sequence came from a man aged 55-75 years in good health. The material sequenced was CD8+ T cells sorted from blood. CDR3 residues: CASSLNPGHNNEQFF. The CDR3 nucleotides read TGCGCCAGCAGCCTAAACCCGGGACACAACAATGAGCAGTTCTTC.